This T cell receptor beta chain was obtained from a study of response to subunit inactivated influenza vaccine. TCRdb re-analysed the RT-PCR reads in MiXCR, keeping a single row per CDR3 protein. The sample consists of 500,000 to 700,000 distinct CDR3 sequences, roughly 25% of them appearing once. The junction had 12 bases not matched to a gene; V was cut back by 0 bases and J by 3 bases. Per the germline V gene, CDR1 is SGHKS and CDR2 is YYEKEE (reference sequence). The CDR3 extends over 18 amino acids. In addition, the sample was reused for a study of T cells expressing NK-cell markers. From that second work: UMI-tagged 5'RACE template switching yielded the TCR beta cDNA. Obtained from sorted CD3+CD56+NKG2C+, CD3+CD56+NKG2C- and CD3+CD56-NKG2C+ T cells were the TCR beta repertoires. With an anti-gamma-delta TCR antibody, sorting in several experiments was kept to alpha-beta TCR T cells. In more than five donors, dominant CD3+CD56+NKG2C+ clonotypes ranked among the top 10 CD8+ clonotypes. Among several donors, these clonotypes also ranked first in the CD3+CD56-NKG2C+ fraction.

This TCR came from a man in his fifties or sixties who received an inactivated influenza vaccine. This chain joins TRBV5-5 and TRBJ2-3; 8 positions agree with TRBD2. Sequencing was performed on CD4+ T cells sorted from PBMCs, taken 12 days after vaccination. The CDR3 sequence: CASSLVPPGGASTDTQYF. The CDR3 region has the DNA TGTGCCAGCAGCTTGGTTCCGCCCGGGGGGGCCTCGACAGATACGCAGTATTTT.